This is a list of T cell receptor beta chains from one sample in a study of shared clonotypes between healthy human individuals. Produced via immunoSEQ multiplex PCR; TCRdb's table is partial and in-frame only. The sample lists roughly 2,000,000 clones, over 85% occurring once. The sequencing input was naive CD8+ T cells sorted from blood. These receptors were obtained from a man between 18 and 29 years old in good health. Both conserved end residues are part of each CDR3. The D gene is left open where the match is weak. Clone size is stated in some rows and not others, as once, few, many or a class when expanded.

d_call j_call v_call clone_size cdr3_aa cdr3_nt
- TRBJ2-7 TRBV7-9 - CASRSTGPISYEQYF TGTGCCAGCAGATCGACAGGACCAATTTCCTACGAGCAGTACTTC
TRBD2 TRBJ2-7 TRBV19 - CASSDSGPSYEQYF TGTGCCAGTAGTGATAGCGGGCCGTCCTACGAGCAGTACTTC
TRBD1 TRBJ2-1 TRBV5-4 - CASSMDRAPSNEQFF TGTGCCAGCAGCATGGACAGGGCCCCAAGCAATGAGCAGTTCTTC
- TRBJ2-7 TRBV4-1 - CASSQDAASYEQYF TGCGCCAGCAGCCAAGACGCGGCCTCCTACGAGCAGTACTTC
- TRBJ2-5 TRBV4-1 - CASSQDSQETQYF TGCGCCAGCAGCCAAGATTCCCAAGAGACCCAGTACTTC
- TRBJ1-3 TRBV10-3 - CAIRDGLRGTIYF TGTGCCATCAGGGATGGGCTAAGGGGCACCATATATTTT
TRBD1 TRBJ1-2 TRBV28 - CASRTGNSDGYTF TGTGCCAGCAGGACAGGGAATAGTGATGGCTACACCTTC
- TRBJ1-1 TRBV13 - CASSLGARRMAEAFF TGTGCCAGCAGCTTAGGCGCCAGGAGGATGGCTGAAGCTTTCTTT
- TRBJ1-3 TRBV28 - CASSFLSDSGNTIYF TGTGCCAGCAGTTTTTTATCGGACTCTGGAAACACCATATATTTT
TRBD1 TRBJ1-2 TRBV9 - CASSGGLGQGNGYTF TGTGCCAGCAGCGGCGGCCTAGGACAGGGGAATGGCTACACCTTC
- TRBJ1-5 TRBV13 - CASSLGRGYSNQPQHF TGTGCCAGCAGCTTGGGGCGGGGGTATAGCAATCAGCCCCAGCATTTT
TRBD2 TRBJ2-7 TRBV4-2 - CASSHSGGLSSYEQYF TGTGCCAGCAGCCATAGCGGGGGATTGAGCTCCTACGAGCAGTACTTC
- TRBJ2-7 TRBV2 once CASSADVGQYF TGTGCCAGCAGTGCAGATGTCGGGCAGTACTTC
- TRBJ2-3 TRBV13 - CASSFNSEGVTDTQYF TGTGCCAGCAGCTTCAACAGCGAAGGGGTAACAGATACGCAGTATTTT
- TRBJ1-2 TRBV30 - CAWSSPRNYGYTF TGTGCCTGGAGTTCACCGCGTAACTATGGCTACACCTTC
TRBD1 TRBJ1-1 TRBV4-1 - CASRGGTGNTEAFF TGCGCCAGCAGGGGCGGGACAGGGAACACTGAAGCTTTCTTT
- TRBJ2-3 TRBV9 - CASSVFSGSTDTQYF TGTGCCAGCAGCGTATTTAGCGGTAGCACAGATACGCAGTATTTT
- TRBJ1-3 TRBV2 - CASSATPGGGGNTIYF TGTGCCAGCAGCGCAACGCCCGGAGGGGGAGGAAACACCATATATTTT
- TRBJ2-7 TRBV11-2 - CASSSGPAVSYEQYF TGTGCCAGCAGCTCAGGACCAGCGGTGTCCTACGAGCAGTACTTC
- TRBJ1-6 TRBV6-4 - CAGPNPEPNSPLHF TGTGCCGGCCCGAACCCCGAACCTAATTCACCCCTCCACTTT
- TRBJ2-1 TRBV9 - CASSVGKGAYNEQFF TGTGCCAGCAGCGTAGGAAAGGGGGCCTACAATGAGCAGTTCTTC
TRBD1 TRBJ2-5 TRBV12-5 - CASGSGQGRETQYF TGTGCTAGTGGATCCGGACAGGGGCGGGAGACCCAGTACTTC
- TRBJ1-1 TRBV5-4 - CASGADSEAFF TGTGCCAGCGGGGCGGACAGTGAAGCTTTCTTT
- TRBJ2-7 TRBV6-5 - CASKSGPAYEQYF TGTGCCAGCAAAAGTGGACCAGCCTACGAGCAGTACTTC
- TRBJ1-5 TRBV6-4 - CASSDSIGRGSVHQPQHF TGTGCCAGCAGTGACTCGATTGGACGGGGTAGCGTACATCAGCCCCAGCATTTT
- TRBJ1-3 TRBV6-5 - CASQKQPGNTIYF TGTGCCAGCCAGAAGCAACCTGGAAACACCATATATTTT
TRBD1 TRBJ2-7 TRBV29-1 - CSVTPGDRANTYEQYF TGCAGCGTGACCCCTGGTGACAGGGCTAATACCTACGAGCAGTACTTC
- TRBJ2-7 TRBV29-1 - CSAGAGWEQYF TGCAGCGCCGGGGCCGGATGGGAGCAGTACTTC
- TRBJ2-5 TRBV7-6 - CASSLKVAGETQYF TGTGCCAGCAGCTTAAAGGTGGCAGGAGAGACCCAGTACTTC
- TRBJ2-5 TRBV5-6 - CASSLEAVGTQYF TGTGCCAGCAGCTTGGAAGCGGTCGGGACCCAGTACTTC
- TRBJ1-2 TRBV27 - CASSFGGDLNYGYTF TGTGCCAGCAGTTTTGGGGGCGACCTTAACTATGGCTACACCTTC
- TRBJ2-1 TRBV7-9 - CASSPQAGVNEQFF TGTGCCAGCAGCCCCCAGGCAGGGGTCAATGAGCAGTTCTTC
- TRBJ2-5 TRBV28 once CASSLSYTYQETQYF TGTGCCAGCAGTTTATCGTACACTTACCAAGAGACCCAGTACTTC
- TRBJ1-1 TRBV6-5 - CASSTDRYTEAFF TGTGCCAGCAGTACGGACCGTTACACTGAAGCTTTCTTT
- TRBJ2-7 TRBV11-2 - CASSLDLRSPLEQYF TGTGCCAGCAGCTTAGACCTACGTTCTCCCCTCGAGCAGTACTTC
TRBD1 TRBJ1-1 TRBV9 - CASSLSGTGGTEAFF TGTGCCAGCAGCTTATCCGGGACAGGGGGAACTGAAGCTTTCTTT
- TRBJ2-7 TRBV9 - CASSAEGSPYEQYF TGTGCCAGCAGCGCCGAAGGGTCTCCCTACGAGCAGTACTTC
- TRBJ2-7 TRBV7-8 - CASSLGVGSPYEQYF TGTGCCAGCAGCTTGGGGGTCGGATCGCCCTACGAGCAGTACTTC
- TRBJ1-2 TRBV5-4 - CASSFSGAYGYTF TGTGCCAGCAGCTTCTCAGGAGCCTATGGCTACACCTTC
TRBD1 TRBJ1-1 TRBV27 - CASSTTGGNTEAFF TGTGCCAGCAGCACCACAGGGGGCAACACTGAAGCTTTCTTT
TRBD1 TRBJ2-7 TRBV11-2 - CASSPGTEDYEQYF TGTGCCAGCAGCCCCGGGACAGAGGACTACGAGCAGTACTTC
- TRBJ1-2 TRBV19 - CASLGDGVWDGYTF TGTGCCAGTTTAGGGGACGGCGTATGGGATGGCTACACCTTC
TRBD1 TRBJ1-2 TRBV7-9 - CASSSPVPTGGHYGYTF TGTGCCAGCAGCTCGCCGGTTCCCACAGGGGGACACTATGGCTACACCTTC
TRBD2 TRBJ2-1 TRBV11-2 - CASSAVQGRRELGREQFF TGTGCCAGCAGCGCAGTCCAGGGCCGGCGGGAGCTGGGAAGAGAGCAGTTCTTC
- TRBJ2-1 TRBV2 - CAARGIRGDEQFF TGTGCCGCAAGGGGCATCAGGGGTGATGAGCAGTTCTTC
- TRBJ2-2 TRBV10-3 - CAISDLVAGELFF TGTGCCATCAGTGATCTCGTTGCCGGGGAGCTGTTTTTT